The table lists the clone carrying this T cell receptor beta chain with a count of one. Its antigen is unknown. These data are taken from a study of cytomegalovirus exposure and HLA in healthy donors. The study, taken as a whole, reports: Most sequenced TCRs were rare (though some public TCRs occurred in many donors). Follow-up analysis later connected one missense variant in DCLRE1C with trimming of TCR beta V- and J-genes. In presence/absence analyses, roughly uniform sequencing depth across donors was assumed.

Looked up from germline, CDR1 is LNHDA and CDR2 is SQIVND (reference sequence). This CDR3 comprises 15 residues. The J segment lost 4 bases and the V segment lost 4 bases, leaving 7 bases of the junction unmatched. The PCR ran on 60 Vbeta and 13 Jbeta primers. Clones were sequenced by immunoSEQ multiplex PCR, and TCRdb holds only the in-frame ones, with some missing. The data contain 180,000 or so clones, 70% to 85% of them singletons. The chain joins TRBV19 to TRBJ2-7; 10 bases fit TRBD1. The sequenced sample consisted of PBMCs. The receptor comes from a man aged 18 to 30 in good health and CMV-seronegative. CDR3 amino acids: CASSRDRGGDYEQYF. CDR3 coding DNA: TGTGCCAGTAGTAGGGACAGGGGAGGCGATTACGAGCAGTACTTC.